This T cell receptor beta chain was captured by sequencing in a study of identifying expanded T cells in peripheral blood. Overall study results and limits: Roughly 1.2 clones differed between technical replicates, versus around 15 and 19 over time. Approximately two-week clone count variance significantly increased as total template count grew.

With regard to this clone: Its antigen remains unidentified.

Healthy donors had no documented immune events, such as infections, while sampled. Assay used: immunoSEQ multiplex PCR; TCRdb lists only in-frame clones, some missing. The sample has about 81,000 clones, 84% seen once. CDR3 length: 17 residues. Per the germline V gene, CDR1 is KGHSH and CDR2 is LQKENI. V gave up 6 bases and J gave up 0 bases; unmatched junction bases: 10. The J gene is TRBJ2-3, the V gene TRBV18; 9 positions match TRBD2. This receptor was obtained from a person between 18 and 75 years old in good health. Specimen: blood. CDR3 loop: CASSPAGGDGSTDTQYF. CDR3 nucleotide sequence: TGTGCCAGCTCCCCTGCGGGAGGGGACGGGAGCACAGATACGCAGTATTTT.